Listed here are 19 T cell receptor beta chains from one sample, sequenced in a study of blood T cells in healthy people across ages. Next came a second PCR, run for about 6 to 12 cycles, which used a sample-barcoded 5' primer along with a J-beta primer mix. TCRdb reprocessed the 5' RACE reads via MiXCR and lists one record per CDR3 protein. The data contain around 520,000 distinct CDR3 sequences, roughly a quarter of them singletons. These records were also assigned to another study, of T cells of mothers and their children.

Sequencing input: blood. The receptors were gathered from a boy aged 2 to 10 in good health.

A few counts support this clonotype. The chain has TRBV7-9 and TRBJ2-5; tentatively, D is TRBD2 (5 bases). This CDR3 region has 14 residues. Trimming cost V 7 bases and J 0 bases, with 12 bases left between them. The germline V gene encodes CDR1 SEHNR and CDR2 FQNEAQ (reference sequence). CDR3: CASIGGTHQETQYF. CDR3 in DNA: TGTGCCAGCATAGGAGGCACCCACCAAGAGACCCAGTACTTC.

V gene TRBV7-6 combines with J gene TRBJ1-4, with 7 bases aligning to TRBD1. CDR1 is SGHVS and CDR2 is FNYEAQ in the germline V gene. The CDR3 is made up of 15 amino acids. The junction had 10 bases not matched to a gene; V was cut back by 4 bases and J by 8 bases. The CDR3 region is CASSSSDREGEKLFF. The CDR3 DNA reads TGTGCCAGCAGCTCCTCCGACAGGGAGGGCGAAAAACTGTTTTTT.

The chain employs TRBV2 and TRBJ2-6; weak D call: TRBD2 (7 bases). The CDR3 is 17 amino acids. Germline loops: CDR1 SNHLY, CDR2 FYNNEI. V was cut by 2 bases and J by 2 bases, with 13 bases left in between. Here the CDR3 reads CASSEIRGAAGANVLTF. CDR3 DNA: TGTGCCAGCAGTGAAATCCGGGGGGCTGCTGGGGCCAACGTCCTGACTTTC.

This clonotype was found a few times. The chain joins TRBV7-2 to TRBJ2-5; 8 bases line up with TRBD2. In germline, CDR1 is SGHTA, CDR2 FQGNSA. The CDR3 has 17 residues. The V and J ends lost 0 bases and 5 bases, in that order; junction bases with no gene match: 11. The CDR3 loop reads CASSLARVGLAWETQYF. The CDR3 region has the DNA TGTGCCAGCAGCTTAGCGAGGGTTGGACTAGCATGGGAGACCCAGTACTTC.

At least ten counts were recorded for this clonotype. The chain recombines TRBV29-1 with TRBJ2-5; no firm D call. V was shortened by 7 bases and J by 3 bases, with 3 bases between the two germline ends. Germline CDR1 and CDR2: SQVTM and ANQGSEA. This CDR3 contains 9 residues. The CDR3 loop is CSAEETQYF. DNA of the CDR3: TGCAGCGCCGAAGAGACCCAGTACTTC.

This chain connects TRBV19 to TRBJ2-5; possible D gene TRBD1, 7 bases. Trimming cost V 6 bases and J 9 bases, with 14 bases left between them. CDR3 length: 12 residues. From germline, CDR1 is LNHDA and CDR2 SQIVND (reference sequence). CDR3 in DNA: TGTGCCAGTAGAAATGACAGGGAGGCCCAGTACTTC. It translates to CASRNDREAQYF.

This clonotype was detected a few times. The chain recombines TRBV6-2 or TRBV6-3 with TRBJ2-1; 8 bases are shared with TRBD2. This CDR3 region has 14 residues. J gave up 7 bases and V 5 bases, and 7 bases lay outside the gene matches. CDR1 MNHEY and CDR2 SVGEGT come from the germline V gene. The CDR3 protein is CASSVPGLGNEQFF. CDR3 DNA: TGTGCCAGCAGTGTCCCGGGACTAGGGAATGAGCAGTTCTTC.

This clonotype was counted a few times. The gene calls are TRBV3-1 and TRBJ2-4, with D perhaps TRBD1 (5 bases). The V and J ends lost 0 bases and 0 bases respectively, with 12 bases between them. Germline loops: CDR1 LGHDT, CDR2 YNNKEL (reference sequence). This CDR3 is built from 17 residues. The CDR3 is CASSQDLGPLAKNIQYF. DNA for the CDR3: TGTGCCAGCAGCCAAGATCTGGGGCCGCTAGCCAAAAACATTCAGTACTTC. Drawing the rest from reference TRBV3-1 and TRBJ2-4, the complete variable domain is DTAVSQTPKYLVTQMGNDKSIKCEQNLGHDTMYWYKQDSKKFLKIMFSYNNKELIINETVPNRFSPKSPDKAHLNLHINSLELGDSAVYFCASSQDLGPLAKNIQYFGAGTRLSVL.

The V call is TRBV6-5, the J call TRBJ1-1; unclear D gene. CDR3 length: 13 residues. The germline V gene encodes CDR1 MNHEY and CDR2 SVGAGI. With 0 bases removed from V and 5 bases from J, the gap between germline ends came to 7 bases. This chain's CDR3 is CASSYSARTEAFF. The CDR3, as DNA: TGTGCCAGCAGTTACTCCGCCAGAACTGAAGCTTTCTTT.

This clonotype was seen more than once but under ten times. J is TRBJ2-5 and V is TRBV15; D ambiguous. The ends were cut back, 5 bases at V and 2 bases at J, with 9 bases in the middle. CDR3 length equals 13 residues. Germline CDR1 reads LNHNV; CDR2 reads YYDKDF (reference sequence). The CDR3 loop reads CATSPSEQETQYF. The DNA for the CDR3 is TGTGCCACCAGCCCCTCAGAACAAGAGACCCAGTACTTC.

This clonotype was detected only a few times. The genes are TRBV5-1 and TRBJ2-5; TRBD1 or TRBD2 may be the D gene (5 bases each). The J call is uncertain, as TRBJ2-7 better fits the DNA end. There are 14 residues in the CDR3. Germline CDR1 SGHRS, CDR2 YFSETQ. The CDR3 reads CASSLGSWGNEQYF. The CDR3 coding sequence is TGCGCCAGCAGCTTGGGGTCGTGGGGGAACGAGCAGTACTTC.

V and J are TRBV25-1 and TRBJ1-1; tentative D call: TRBD1 (5 bases). Between the trimmed V and J ends, which lost 4 bases and 4 bases, there was a span of 19 bases. Looked up from germline, CDR1 is MGHDK and CDR2 is SYGVNS. The CDR3 spans 16 residues. CDR3 amino acids: CASSASLWDGGTEAFF. CDR3 DNA: TGTGCCAGCAGTGCCTCTCTATGGGACGGCGGCACTGAAGCTTTCTTT.

This clonotype has only a few counts. This chain links TRBV20-1 with TRBJ1-2; D is undetermined. This CDR3 spans 11 amino acids. CDR1 and CDR2 from the germline V gene are DFQATT and SNEGSKA (reference sequence). CDR3 bases: TGCTCCAGTCTGGCTAACTATGGCTACACCTTC. Translation: CSSLANYGYTF.

Only a few counts were recorded for this clonotype. This CDR3 reads CASSYRRRALAKNIQYF. CDR3 coding DNA: TGCGCCAGCAGCTATAGACGGAGGGCCCTAGCCAAAAACATTCAGTACTTC. The rearrangement joins TRBV5-1 to TRBJ2-4; D is possibly TRBD2 (6 bases). V gave up 3 bases and J gave up 0 bases, with 16 bases separating them. Per the germline V gene, CDR1 is SGHRS and CDR2 is YFSETQ. This CDR3 region has 17 residues.

The chain has TRBV5-1 and TRBJ2-3; D uncertain. CDR3 length: 14 residues. Germline-derived CDR1 and CDR2 are SGHRS and YFSETQ. Trimming shortened V by 4 bases and J by 1 base, and 10 bases separated the two germline ends. The CDR3 reads CASSPRPGTDTQYF. As DNA, the CDR3 is TGCGCCAGCAGCCCGCGACCGGGCACAGATACGCAGTATTTT.

The V gene is TRBV10-3, the J gene TRBJ2-5, with TRBD2 matching 7 bases. The CDR3 totals 13 residues. CDR1 and CDR2 from the germline V gene are ENHRY and SYGVKD. Germline trimming cut 6 bases from V and 2 bases from J; bases unmatched to any gene: 3. The CDR3 protein is CAISFGGQETQYF. The DNA of the CDR3 is TGTGCCATCAGCTTCGGGGGGCAAGAGACCCAGTACTTC.

This clonotype was found a few times. A read error may account for a junction end that differs from germline. The chain links TRBV7-2 to TRBJ2-7, with 7 nucleotides matching TRBD2. CDR3 size: 14 residues. Germline-derived CDR1 and CDR2 are SGHTA and FQGNSA. This chain's CDR3 is CAGSLGGGAKKQYF. CDR3 DNA: TGTGCCGGCAGCTTAGGCGGGGGAGCCAAGAAGCAGTACTTC.

This clonotype was seen only a few times. V usage is TRBV7-9 and J usage is TRBJ2-5; perhaps TRBD2 as D (5 bases). Germline V gene data show CDR1 as SEHNR and CDR2 as FQNEAQ (reference sequence). The CDR3 covers 15 residues. Trimming took 5 bases from V and 2 from J, leaving 15 bases between them. CDR3 bases: TGTGCCAGCAGCCGAGGGATCCAGTCTCAAGAGACCCAGTACTTC. It is translated as CASSRGIQSQETQYF.

V gene TRBV3-1 combines with J gene TRBJ2-2; 7 positions match TRBD2. Germline V gene lookup returns CDR1 LGHDT and CDR2 YNNKEL (reference sequence). CDR3 size: 17 residues. With 4 bases clipped from V and 3 bases from J, the junction kept 11 bases outside the gene matches. This chain's CDR3 is CASSPLICGSDTGELFF. Here the CDR3 DNA reads TGTGCCAGCAGCCCCCTGATTTGCGGGAGCGACACCGGGGAGCTGTTTTTT.